These 29 T cell receptor beta chains were sequenced from one sample in a study of blood T cell repertoires in COVID-19. Sequenced by immunoSEQ multiplex PCR; TCRdb stores in-frame clones only, minus some. This table holds some 220,000 clones, 80% found once. Sequenced sample: peripheral blood. These receptor sequences come from a human donor in a cohort sampled during active COVID-19.

In this sample, this clone turned up many times. The V gene is TRBV28, the J gene TRBJ2-6; possibly TRBD1 for D (5 bases). V shed 6 bases and J shed 2 bases, with 14 bases lying between them. Germline CDR1 and CDR2: MDHEN and SYDVKM. The CDR3 runs to 16 residues. Written as DNA, the CDR3 is TGTGCCAGCAGCCGAGAGGCAGGGCCTGGGGCCAACGTCCTGACTTTC. Its protein product is CASSREAGPGANVLTF. Filled out from reference TRBV28 and TRBJ2-6, the complete variable domain reads DVKVTQSSRYLVKRTGEKVFLECVQDMDHENMFWYRQDPGLGLRLIYFSYDVKMKEKGDIPEGYSVSREKKERFSLILESASTNQTSMYLCASSREAGPGANVLTFGAGSRLTVL.

This clone was seen only a few times. The genes are TRBV7-3 and TRBJ1-1, with 11 bases lining up with TRBD1. V was pared by 1 base and J by 7 bases, with 5 bases of the junction left unmatched. Germline CDR1 SGHTA, CDR2 FQGTGA. The CDR3 sequence is 15 residues long. The CDR3 loop is CASSLKGQGVDEAFF. CDR3 coding DNA: TGTGCCAGCAGCTTAAAGGGACAGGGGGTGGATGAAGCTTTCTTT.

The chain recombines TRBV28 with TRBJ2-7; no definite D call. Per germline, CDR1 MDHEN and CDR2 SYDVKM. CDR3 size: 13 residues. Trimming stripped 6 bases from V and 4 bases from J, with 13 bases between. This CDR3 is CASSSPQSYEQYF. The CDR3 nucleotides read TGTGCCAGCAGCTCACCTCAGTCATACGAGCAGTACTTC.

Only a few counts were recorded for this clone. The chain carries TRBV9 and TRBJ2-7; tentative D call: TRBD1 (6 bases). V lost 4 bases, J lost 2 bases, and 16 bases lay in between. The CDR3 totals 15 residues. Germline CDR1 is SGDLS and CDR2 is YYNGEE. This chain's CDR3 is CASSQQGDRPYEQYF. CDR3 sequence (DNA): TGTGCCAGCAGCCAACAGGGTGACCGTCCCTACGAGCAGTACTTC. Complete variable domain (other parts from reference TRBV9 and TRBJ2-7): DSGVTQTPKHLITATGQRVTLRCSPRSGDLSVYWYQQSLDQGLQFLIQYYNGEERAKGNILERFSAQQFPDLHSELNLSSLELGDSALYFCASSQQGDRPYEQYFGPGTRLTVT.

The CDR3 protein is CASSLDRGQNYGYTF. CDR3 coding DNA: TGTGCCAGCAGCTTAGACAGGGGTCAAAACTATGGCTACACCTTC. This chain joins TRBV7-2 and TRBJ1-2; 7 bases fit TRBD1. The trim removed 1 base at V and 2 bases at J, leaving 4 bases unmatched. The CDR3 covers 15 residues. Germline V gives CDR1 SGHTA, CDR2 FQGNSA.

The chain recombines TRBV7-8 with TRBJ2-2; 7 bases map to TRBD2. The CDR3 has 17 amino acids. CDR1 and CDR2 from the germline V gene are SGHVS and FQNEAQ. Trimming took 0 bases from V and 2 from J; bases not matched to a gene: 6. The CDR3: CASSLAPGGSNTGELFF. The DNA for the CDR3 is TGTGCCAGCAGCTTAGCTCCGGGGGGATCTAACACCGGGGAGCTGTTTTTT.

Regarding this clone: Within the sample, other DNA sequences also encode this same CDR3. The rearrangement links TRBV6-1 to TRBJ1-5; 12 bases are shared with TRBD1. In germline, CDR1 is MNHNS, CDR2 SASEGT. The trim removed 2 bases at V and 7 bases at J, leaving 12 bases unmatched. The CDR3 sequence is 18 residues long. The CDR3 DNA is TGTGCCAGCAGTGAACGGGGGCCGGGACAGGGGGCAGGGCAGCCCCAGCATTTT. Its translation: CASSERGPGQGAGQPQHF.

V gene TRBV20-1 combines with J gene TRBJ2-1; D remains unclear. Germline CDR1 DFQATT, CDR2 SNEGSKA (reference sequence). Trimming removed 3 bases at V and 6 bases at J, with 9 bases between. CDR3 length: 12 residues. In nucleotides, the CDR3 is TGCAGTGCTAGTGCGGCGGTCAATGAGCAGTTCTTC. Translation gives CSASAAVNEQFF.

In its sample, this clone was seen once. This chain links TRBV7-9 with TRBJ1-2; 7 bases match TRBD1. Germline CDR1 and CDR2: SEHNR and FQNEAQ (reference sequence). The CDR3 is 14 residues long. Trimming at V came to 7 bases and at J to 6 bases, leaving 11 bases not matched to a gene. The CDR3 here is CASTYRQGFNGYTF. CDR3 coding DNA: TGTGCCAGCACCTATCGACAGGGTTTCAATGGCTACACCTTC.

CDR3 protein: CSASAPSGRGSYEQYF. The CDR3 DNA reads as TGCAGTGCTAGTGCGCCTAGCGGGAGAGGGAGTTACGAGCAGTACTTC. This chain joins TRBV20-1 and TRBJ2-7; 10 nucleotides agree with TRBD2. J gave up 4 bases and V 3 bases, and 12 bases lay outside the gene matches. The CDR3 totals 16 residues. CDR1 and CDR2 from the germline V gene are DFQATT and SNEGSKA (reference sequence).

This chain links TRBV28 with TRBJ2-7; 14 bases align to TRBD2. CDR1 is MDHEN, CDR2 SYDVKM, per germline. The CDR3 runs 15 residues. V gave up 5 bases and J gave up 7 bases; unmatched junction bases: 7. The CDR3 region is CASSAGLAGVWEQYF. CDR3 nucleotides: TGTGCCAGCAGTGCGGGACTAGCGGGAGTGTGGGAGCAGTACTTC.

The chain joins TRBV29-1 to TRBJ1-2, with 7 bases identical to TRBD1. V shed 7 bases, J shed 2 bases, and the junction held 7 bases outside the gene matches. Germline assignment: CDR1 SQVTM and CDR2 ANQGSEA. This CDR3 has 13 residues. The DNA for the CDR3 is TGCAGCGCCCGGACAGGAACCAACTATGGCTACACCTTC. Residues: CSARTGTNYGYTF.

This sequence joins TRBV3-1 (or the pseudogene TRBV3-2) and TRBJ1-2, with 8 positions matching TRBD1. Per germline, CDR1 LGHDT and CDR2 YNNKEL (reference sequence). With 4 bases clipped from V and 8 bases from J, the junction kept 6 bases outside the gene matches. The length of the CDR3 is 13 residues. In DNA form, the CDR3 reads TGTGCCAGCAGCCTTGACAGGGGAGGAGGCTACACCTTC. Amino acids: CASSLDRGGGYTF.

This chain's CDR3 is CAPQTGIGKTQYF. CDR3 sequence (DNA): TGTGCCCCCCAGACAGGGATTGGAAAGACCCAGTACTTC. The rearrangement links TRBV15 to TRBJ2-5; the match to TRBD1 covers 7 bases. V lost 11 bases to trimming and J lost 6 bases; unmatched junction nucleotides: 12. Germline V CDR1 and CDR2: LNHNV, YYDKDF (reference sequence). The CDR3 consists of 13 residues.

This clone is a singleton in its sample. This chain links TRBV10-3 with TRBJ2-1; D gene unclear. The V gene lost 5 bases and the J gene lost 5 bases, with 13 bases spanning the gap. The length of the CDR3 is 14 residues. The germline V gene encodes CDR1 ENHRY and CDR2 SYGVKD. The CDR3 nucleotides read TGTGCCATCAGTTCCCCAATACTTGACAATGAGCAGTTCTTC. This encodes CAISSPILDNEQFF.

The J gene is TRBJ2-7, the V gene TRBV6-2 or TRBV6-3, with D maybe TRBD2 (6 bases). The CDR3 consists of 14 residues. Germline loops: CDR1 MNHEY, CDR2 SVGEGT. The V and J ends lost 0 bases and 1 base respectively, with 7 bases between them. CDR3 nucleotide sequence: TGTGCCAGCAGTTACTCCGGGGGTTCCTACGAGCAGTACTTC. This sequence encodes CASSYSGGSYEQYF.

This clone was counted only a few times. The genes are TRBV6-2 or TRBV6-3 and TRBJ1-6; D uncertain. CDR1 MNHEY and CDR2 SVGEGT come from the germline V gene. Trimming left V 5 bases short and J 7 bases short, with 6 bases between. The CDR3 is 12 residues long. The CDR3 DNA is TGTGCCAGCAGTAGGAGAAATTCACCCCTCCACTTT. Protein: CASSRRNSPLHF.

This chain uses TRBV7-9 with TRBJ2-7; perhaps TRBD1 as D (5 bases). The V end lost 4 bases, the J end lost 1 base, and 14 bases lay between the germline ends. Germline loops: CDR1 SEHNR, CDR2 FQNEAQ (reference sequence). CDR3 length: 15 residues. The CDR3 here is CASSSLLTASYEQYF. The CDR3, as DNA: TGTGCCAGCAGCTCGCTACTGACAGCATCCTACGAGCAGTACTTC.

This clone occurred once. The rearrangement links TRBV18 to TRBJ1-5; 10 bases fit TRBD1. Germline V CDR1 and CDR2: KGHSH, LQKENI. This CDR3 has 14 amino acids. V shed 6 bases and J 6 bases; nucleotides not matched to a gene: 5. The CDR3 DNA reads as TGTGCCAGCTCGATGGGACAGGGGTTTCAGCCCCAGCATTTT. Translation: CASSMGQGFQPQHF. Full variable domain (outside the CDR3, taken from reference TRBV18 and TRBJ1-5): NAGVMQNPRHLVRRRGQEARLRCSPMKGHSHVYWYRQLPEEGLKFMVYLQKENIIDESGMPKERFSAEFPKEGPSILRIQQVVRGDSAAYFCASSMGQGFQPQHFGDGTRLSIL.

This chain uses TRBV6-1 with TRBJ2-2, with D perhaps TRBD2 (6 bases). CDR3 length: 15 amino acids. V lost 5 bases and J lost 4, with 14 bases in between. Germline CDR1 is MNHNS and CDR2 is SASEGT. CDR3 bases: TGTGCCAGCAGTTCCGGCGGGGAGAGCACCGGGGAGCTGTTTTTT. Translation gives CASSSGGESTGELFF.

The chain is built from TRBV5-6 and TRBJ1-3; possibly TRBD1 for D (5 bases). The CDR3 has 15 amino acids. Trimming pared 0 bases from V and 2 bases from J, leaving 9 bases between. Germline V gene sequence: CDR1 SGHDT, CDR2 YYEEEE. CDR3 sequence: CASSLGGITGNTIYF. CDR3 DNA: TGTGCCAGCAGCTTGGGGGGCATTACTGGAAACACCATATATTTT.

This rearrangement joins TRBV5-4 to TRBJ1-2, with 10 positions matching TRBD1. J was trimmed by 7 bases and V by 5 bases; bases with no gene match: 8. CDR1 SGHNT and CDR2 YYREEE come from the germline V gene (reference sequence). The CDR3 is 14 amino acids. This CDR3 reads CASRNSGTGVGYTF. The CDR3 DNA sequence: TGTGCCAGCAGAAATTCCGGGACAGGGGTTGGCTACACCTTC.

The chain recombines TRBV7-8 with TRBJ1-5, with unresolved D. V dropped 3 bases and J dropped 2 bases, with 17 bases sitting between them. The CDR3 covers 17 residues. CDR1 is SGHVS and CDR2 is FQNEAQ in the germline V gene. The CDR3 region has the DNA TGTGCCAGCAGCTTCCCTGCCGGCGACTGGCGCAATCAGCCCCAGCATTTT. Its translation is CASSFPAGDWRNQPQHF.

The chain combines TRBV19 with TRBJ1-2; no reliable D call. CDR1 and CDR2 (germline): LNHDA, SQIVND (reference sequence). V was clipped by 7 bases and J by 2 bases, with 14 bases between them. There are 14 residues in the CDR3. The CDR3 bases are TGTGCCAGTAAGGTGCGGGGAGAAAACTATGGCTACACCTTC. Residues: CASKVRGENYGYTF.

V is TRBV5-6 and J is TRBJ1-4; possible D gene TRBD1, 6 bases. This CDR3 has 13 residues. Germline V CDR1 and CDR2: SGHDT, YYEEEE. The ends were cut back, 0 bases at V and 8 bases at J, with 8 bases in the middle. In DNA, the CDR3 is TGTGCCAGCAGCTTGGCAGGGGAGGAAAAACTGTTTTTT. As protein: CASSLAGEEKLFF.

The CDR3 region has the DNA TGTGCCAGCAGCGGAGTGGGGGCCAGCTATGGCTACACCTTC. Protein sequence: CASSGVGASYGYTF. The chain employs TRBV7-2 and TRBJ1-2, with TRBD1 as a possible D gene (6 bases). This CDR3 comprises 14 residues. Trimming shortened V by 5 bases and J by 4 bases, and 14 bases separated the two germline ends. Germline CDR1 SGHTA, CDR2 FQGNSA.

This chain connects TRBV5-6 to TRBJ2-7; TRBD2 agrees at 7 bases. This CDR3 is 16 amino acids long. The germline V gene has CDR1 SGHDT and CDR2 YYEEEE. Losses at the gene ends were 4 bases for V and 0 bases for J; bases not matched to a gene: 10. CDR3 sequence reads: CASSPRGVGNSYEQYF. CDR3 DNA: TGTGCCAGCAGCCCCCGGGGGGTAGGGAACTCCTACGAGCAGTACTTC.

The J gene is TRBJ2-5, the V gene TRBV5-4; D gene uncertain. Trimming shortened V by 4 bases and J by 2 bases, and 6 bases separated the two germline ends. The CDR3 length is 12 residues. From germline, CDR1 is SGHNT and CDR2 YYREEE (reference sequence). CDR3 nucleotides: TGTGCCAGCAGCCGCTATCAAGAGACCCAGTACTTC. This sequence encodes CASSRYQETQYF.

The chain couples TRBV5-5 to TRBJ2-5; 7 bases match TRBD1. The junction had 7 bases not matched to a gene; V was cut back by 0 bases and J by 2 bases. CDR3 length equals 16 residues. The germline CDR1 and CDR2 sequences are SGHKS and YYEKEE (reference sequence). CDR3 in DNA: TGTGCCAGCAGCTTGGCCCCGGGACAGCAACAAGAGACCCAGTACTTC. It codes for CASSLAPGQQQETQYF.